This entry concerns a single TCR beta chain. What it binds is not known. This record belongs to a study of Ad26.COV2.S vaccination and SARS-CoV-2 variants. Broader study findings: Vaccine and placebo recipients had comparable breadth of non-spike TCRs.

Method: immunoSEQ multiplex PCR; TCRdb's copy keeps in-frame clones and lacks some. The table records some 240,000 clones, around 85% of them present only once. Documented treatment: some 19 received Ad26.COV2.S at low or high dose, single or two shots; five or six received placebo; per-sample allocation not given. Vaccine and placebo recipients were sampled on day 63 after the first injection. The clonotype comes from a person aged 18-60 years who received the Ad26.COV2.S COVID-19 vaccine or a placebo. The sequenced sample was peripheral blood, obtained in a trial of Ad26.COV2.S vaccine versus placebo.

DNA for the CDR3: TGTGCCAGCAGCCAGGGACCCCAGGTCGCCTACGAGCAGTACTTC. It is translated as CASSQGPQVAYEQYF. The chain links TRBV3-1 (or the pseudogene TRBV3-2) to TRBJ2-7; D possibly matches TRBD1 or TRBD2 (5 bases each). The V gene's germline CDR1 is LGHDT and CDR2 YNNKEL (reference sequence). The CDR3 sequence is 15 residues long. V was shortened by 3 bases and J by 2 bases, with 14 bases between the two germline ends.